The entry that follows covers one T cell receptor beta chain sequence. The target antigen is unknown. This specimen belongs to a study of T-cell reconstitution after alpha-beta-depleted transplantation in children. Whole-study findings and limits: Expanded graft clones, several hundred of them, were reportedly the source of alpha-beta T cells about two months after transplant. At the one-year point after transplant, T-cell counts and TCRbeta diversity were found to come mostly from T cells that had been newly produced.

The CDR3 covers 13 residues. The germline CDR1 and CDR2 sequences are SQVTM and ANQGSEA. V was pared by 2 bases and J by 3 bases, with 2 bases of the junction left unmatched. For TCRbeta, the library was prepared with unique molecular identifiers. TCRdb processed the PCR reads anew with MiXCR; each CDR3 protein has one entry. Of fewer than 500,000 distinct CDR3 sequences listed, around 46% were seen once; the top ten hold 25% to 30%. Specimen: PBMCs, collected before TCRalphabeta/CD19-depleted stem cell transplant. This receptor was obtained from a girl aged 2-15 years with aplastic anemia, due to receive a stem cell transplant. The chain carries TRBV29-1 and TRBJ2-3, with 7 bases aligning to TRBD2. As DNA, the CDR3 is TGCAGCGTTGAACCAGCGGGGACAGATACGCAGTATTTT. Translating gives CSVEPAGTDTQYF.